This TCR beta chain was sequenced during a study of shared clonotypes between healthy human individuals. Researchers partitioned CD4+ cells into CD45RA+ naive and CD45RA-negative memory subsets. A word on this clone: The antigen is not known.

Study-wide results and limits: Against clonotypes common to all four donors, non-shared ones had lower generation probabilities.

Looked up from germline, CDR1 is SGHVS and CDR2 is FQNEAQ. The CDR3 covers 14 residues. V was trimmed by 5 bases and J by 0 bases, leaving 8 bases between them. Clones were read by immunoSEQ multiplex PCR, and TCRdb kept only the in-frame ones, dropping some. The data contain fewer than 400,000 clones, under 80% of them singletons. The V call is TRBV7-8, the J call TRBJ1-3; possibly TRBD1 for D (5 bases). Sequencing used memory CD4+ T cells sorted from blood. Sample subset: CD45RA-negative fraction. This TCR was sampled from a man aged 25 to 45 in good health. The CDR3 loop reads CASSPQGSGNTIYF. The CDR3, as DNA: TGTGCCAGCAGCCCCCAGGGCTCTGGAAACACCATATATTTT.